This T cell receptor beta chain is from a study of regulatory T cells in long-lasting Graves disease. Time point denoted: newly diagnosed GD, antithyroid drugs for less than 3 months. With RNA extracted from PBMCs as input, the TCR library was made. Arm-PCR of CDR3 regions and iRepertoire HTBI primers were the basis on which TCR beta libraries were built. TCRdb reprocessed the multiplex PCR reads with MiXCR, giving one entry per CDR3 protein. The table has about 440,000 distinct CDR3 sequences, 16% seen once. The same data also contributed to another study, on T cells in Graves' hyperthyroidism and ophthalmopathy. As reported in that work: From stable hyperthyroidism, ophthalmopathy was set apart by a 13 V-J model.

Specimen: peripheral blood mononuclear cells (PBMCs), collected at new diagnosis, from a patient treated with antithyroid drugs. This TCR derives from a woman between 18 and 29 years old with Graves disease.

This chain's CDR3 is CASSYVWGLAGAGELFF. CDR3 coding DNA: TGTGCCAGCAGTTACGTATGGGGACTAGCGGGAGCCGGGGAGCTGTTTTTT. The chain links TRBV6-5 to TRBJ2-2; the match to TRBD2 covers 14 bases. This CDR3 has 17 amino acids. J gave up 6 bases and V 2 bases, and 5 bases lay outside the gene matches. Germline CDR1 and CDR2: MNHEY and SVGAGI.